A selection of T cell receptor beta chains follows, all from one sample in a study of identical twins. TCRdb reanalysed the 5' RACE reads using MiXCR and keeps one entry per CDR3 protein. The sample has 1.5 million to 2 million distinct CDR3 sequences, under 35% seen once. The sequenced material came from cord blood. These receptors were obtained from a newborn girl in good health. CDR3s include the opening cysteine and the closing phenylalanine or tryptophan. The D gene is left open where the match is weak. Not every row has a clone size; where given, it reads once, few, many or a size class.

d_gene: TRBD1
abundance: many
j_gene: TRBJ1-1
len: 13
v_gene: TRBV28
CDR3nt: TGTGCCAGCAGGTCGACAGGGAGCACTGAAGCTTTCTTT
CDR3aa: CASRSTGSTEAFF

d_gene: .
abundance: .
j_gene: TRBJ2-3
len: 16
v_gene: TRBV6-2/TRBV6-3
CDR3nt: TGTGCCAGCAGTTACGTCGGGGCCAGTTTATCCGATACGCAGTATTTT
CDR3aa: CASSYVGASLSDTQYF

d_gene: .
abundance: .
j_gene: TRBJ2-7
len: 14
v_gene: TRBV4-1
CDR3nt: TGCGCCAGCAGCCAAGAGGCGTCACCCTACGAGCAGTACTTC
CDR3aa: CASSQEASPYEQYF

d_gene: .
abundance: .
j_gene: TRBJ2-7
len: 16
v_gene: TRBV21-1
CDR3nt: TGTGCCGGCAGCCGGGGAGGAGCCTTTCTCTTGTACGAGCAGTACTTC
CDR3aa: CAGSRGGAFLLYEQYF

d_gene: .
abundance: .
j_gene: TRBJ2-3
len: 13
v_gene: TRBV20-1
CDR3nt: TGCAGTGCCCCTGTGCGGTTGACAGATACGCAGTATTTT
CDR3aa: CSAPVRLTDTQYF

d_gene: TRBD1
abundance: few
j_gene: TRBJ1-4
len: 13
v_gene: TRBV12-3/TRBV12-4
CDR3nt: TGTGCCAGCAGTCAGGGGGCGCGAGAAAAACTGTTTTTT
CDR3aa: CASSQGAREKLFF

d_gene: .
abundance: .
j_gene: TRBJ2-3
len: 13
v_gene: TRBV29-1
CDR3nt: TGCTGGGGACGGGAACCTAGCACAGATACGCAGTATTTT
CDR3aa: CWGREPSTDTQYF

d_gene: TRBD2
abundance: once
j_gene: TRBJ2-1
len: 17
v_gene: TRBV9
CDR3nt: TGTGCCAGCAGCGTAGCCAGGACTAGCGGTTCCTACAGTGAGCAGTTCTTC
CDR3aa: CASSVARTSGSYSEQFF

d_gene: .
abundance: .
j_gene: TRBJ1-5
len: 13
v_gene: TRBV6-1
CDR3nt: TGTGCCAGCAGCCTACAGGTATCTCAGCCCCAGCATTTT
CDR3aa: CASSLQVSQPQHF

d_gene: .
abundance: few
j_gene: TRBJ1-2
len: 16
v_gene: TRBV7-9
CDR3nt: TGTGCCAGCAGCTTCGGGTCTGCCGAGACAGACTATGGCTACACCTTC
CDR3aa: CASSFGSAETDYGYTF

d_gene: TRBD1
abundance: .
j_gene: TRBJ2-5
len: 13
v_gene: TRBV12-3/TRBV12-4
CDR3nt: TGTGCCAGCACCCGGGACAGATCTAGAGAGCAGTACTTC
CDR3aa: CASTRDRSREQYF

d_gene: TRBD2
abundance: .
j_gene: TRBJ2-5
len: 18
v_gene: TRBV12-3/TRBV12-4
CDR3nt: TGTGCCAGCAGACCACAGGGGGGACTAGCGGGAGTGAGAAATGAGCAGTACTTC
CDR3aa: CASRPQGGLAGVRNEQYF

d_gene: .
abundance: .
j_gene: TRBJ2-7
len: 16
v_gene: TRBV6-1
CDR3nt: TGTGCCAGCAGTGAATGGGTGCTAACGCCCTCCTACGAGCAGTACTTC
CDR3aa: CASSEWVLTPSYEQYF

d_gene: .
abundance: few
j_gene: TRBJ1-2
len: 14
v_gene: TRBV7-2
CDR3nt: TGTGCCAGCAGCTTAGGACTTGGTGCCTCAGAGGGCACCTTC
CDR3aa: CASSLGLGASEGTF

d_gene: .
abundance: .
j_gene: TRBJ1-1
len: 16
v_gene: TRBV7-2
CDR3nt: TGTGCCAGCAGCTTAGTGGGGGTAGTGCCGAACACTGAAGCTTTCTTT
CDR3aa: CASSLVGVVPNTEAFF

d_gene: TRBD2
abundance: .
j_gene: TRBJ2-1
len: 17
v_gene: TRBV19
CDR3nt: TGTGCCAGTAGTCTCCTAGCGGGATCCGTGGGGGGCAATGAGCAGTTCTTC
CDR3aa: CASSLLAGSVGGNEQFF

d_gene: TRBD2
abundance: .
j_gene: TRBJ2-7
len: 16
v_gene: TRBV11-2
CDR3nt: TGTGCCAGCAGCTTAGAACCGCGGACTAGCGGGAGTACCCCGTACTTC
CDR3aa: CASSLEPRTSGSTPYF

d_gene: .
abundance: few
j_gene: TRBJ2-1
len: 16
v_gene: TRBV2
CDR3nt: TGTGCCAGCAAGGAAGCGGGCACCTCCTCCTACAATGAGCAGTTCTTC
CDR3aa: CASKEAGTSSYNEQFF

d_gene: .
abundance: few
j_gene: TRBJ1-5
len: 16
v_gene: TRBV6-6
CDR3nt: TGTGCCAGCAGCCAACTCGAGTACGATAGCAATCAGCCCCAGCATTTT
CDR3aa: CASSQLEYDSNQPQHF

d_gene: .
abundance: .
j_gene: TRBJ2-5
len: 19
v_gene: TRBV21-1
CDR3nt: TGTGCCAGCAGCAAAGGGGTTAATCTCCAAAAGCTGCACCAAGAGACCCAGTACTTC
CDR3aa: CASSKGVNLQKLHQETQYF

d_gene: .
abundance: few
j_gene: TRBJ1-2
len: 13
v_gene: TRBV11-2
CDR3nt: TGTGCCAGCAGCTACCCACCTAACTATGGCTACACCTTC
CDR3aa: CASSYPPNYGYTF

d_gene: .
abundance: .
j_gene: TRBJ1-4
len: 13
v_gene: TRBV29-1
CDR3nt: TGCAGCATTGAAGAGCAGGGGTTTGAAAAACTGTTTTTT
CDR3aa: CSIEEQGFEKLFF

d_gene: TRBD2
abundance: .
j_gene: TRBJ2-1
len: 14
v_gene: TRBV28
CDR3nt: TGTGCCAGCACCGTAGCGGGAAGGTACAATGAGCAGTTCTTC
CDR3aa: CASTVAGRYNEQFF

d_gene: TRBD1
abundance: .
j_gene: TRBJ1-6
len: 17
v_gene: TRBV5-1
CDR3nt: TGCGCCAGCAGTCCGGGACAGGGGGCTTCCTATAATTCACCCCTCCACTTT
CDR3aa: CASSPGQGASYNSPLHF

d_gene: .
abundance: once
j_gene: TRBJ2-7
len: 14
v_gene: TRBV7-9
CDR3nt: TGTGCCAGCAGCTTCACAGGGAAGACCTACGAGCAGTACTTC
CDR3aa: CASSFTGKTYEQYF

d_gene: .
abundance: few
j_gene: TRBJ2-5
len: 17
v_gene: TRBV4-1
CDR3nt: TGCGCCAGCAGCCAAGATCTAGGGGGGGGCTACCAAGAGACCCAGTACTTC
CDR3aa: CASSQDLGGGYQETQYF

d_gene: TRBD1
abundance: few
j_gene: TRBJ2-7
len: 15
v_gene: TRBV20-1
CDR3nt: TGCAGTGCTACCACAGGGGTCGTGAAACTTTACGAGCAGTACTTC
CDR3aa: CSATTGVVKLYEQYF

d_gene: .
abundance: few
j_gene: TRBJ2-7
len: 13
v_gene: TRBV20-1
CDR3nt: TGCAGTGATACGACTAGTGCCGCCTACGAGCAGTACTTC
CDR3aa: CSDTTSAAYEQYF